This TCR beta chain is drawn from a study of beta chain features in type 1 diabetes. Study details: The number of sorted cells examined across all samples was roughly 100,000,000.

All of the isolated RNA was reverse transcribed, so expressed TCRB transcripts were sequenced. The table came from immunoSEQ multiplex PCR; TCRdb's copy has only in-frame clones and leaves some out. The sample carries approximately 120,000 clones, almost 40% recorded once. Study-wide results and caveats: Possibly, sequencing cDNA over-represented cells that had high TCR expression levels. The analysis here could not establish whether HLA type shapes TCRB rearrangement.

As regards this clone: What it binds is not known.

This sequence was found in a young woman in good health. The specimen sequenced was stem cell memory CD4+ T cells from blood.

The CDR3 reads CSVVGGWSGSNQPQHF. As DNA, the CDR3 is TGCAGCGTTGTTGGCGGATGGTCGGGGAGCAATCAGCCCCAGCATTTT. This chain uses TRBV29-1 with TRBJ1-5; D is unclear. This CDR3 contains 16 residues. V lost 4 bases to trimming and J lost 1 base, with 17 bases between them. Germline CDR1 reads SQVTM; CDR2 reads ANQGSEA.